One sample yielded the 21 T cell receptor beta chains listed below, sequenced in a study of cytomegalovirus exposure and HLA in healthy donors. In the PCR, 60 Vbeta and 13 Jbeta primers were used. This table comes from immunoSEQ multiplex PCR, and its TCRdb copy is limited to in-frame clones, with some not included. The sample shows roughly 150,000 clones, roughly a tenth of them seen only once. The source material was PBMCs. The receptor source for this set is a male donor in good health and CMV-seronegative.

J is TRBJ2-1 and V is TRBV19; TRBD2 agrees at 12 bases. Germline CDR1 is LNHDA and CDR2 is SQIVND (reference sequence). With 4 bases clipped from V and 14 bases from J, the junction kept 6 bases outside the gene matches. The CDR3 is made up of 13 amino acids. This chain's CDR3 is CASSKTSGSGEFF. The CDR3 DNA reads TGTGCCAGTAGTAAGACTAGCGGGAGTGGGGAGTTCTTC. Using reference TRBV19 and TRBJ2-1 for the parts outside the CDR3, the full variable domain is DGGITQSPKYLFRKEGQNVTLSCEQNLNHDAMYWYRQDPGQGLRLIYYSQIVNDFQKGDIAEGYSVSREKKESFPLTVTSAQKNPTAFYLCASSKTSGSGEFFGPGTRLTVL.

This clone was observed a handful of times. The chain has TRBV4-3 and TRBJ1-2; TRBD1 matches 8 bases. V was pared by 6 bases and J by 8 bases, with 11 bases of the junction left unmatched. Germline values: CDR1 LGHNA, CDR2 YSLEER. The CDR3 is 14 residues long. The CDR3 nucleotides are TGCGCCAGCAGAAAGCCGGACAGGGAAGGCGGCTACACCTTC. It encodes CASRKPDREGGYTF.

The chain is built from TRBV5-6 and TRBJ2-7, with 7 bases lining up with TRBD1. Germline CDR1 SGHDT, CDR2 YYEEEE. This CDR3 has 15 residues. Trimming cost V 5 bases and J 2 bases; bases outside gene matches: 10. CDR3 sequence (DNA): TGTGCCAGCAGGCTCGTCCGACAGGGACCCTACGAGCAGTACTTC. Its translation is CASRLVRQGPYEQYF. The full variable domain, completed using reference TRBV5-6 and TRBJ2-7, is DAGVTQSPTHLIKTRGQQVTLRCSPKSGHDTVSWYQQALGQGPQFIFQYYEEEERQRGNFPDRFSGHQFPNYSSELNVNALLLGDSALYLCASRLVRQGPYEQYFGPGTRLTVT.

This sequence joins TRBV2 and TRBJ2-1; maybe TRBD2 (5 bases). From germline, CDR1 is SNHLY and CDR2 FYNNEI. With 6 bases removed from V and 9 bases from J, the gap between germline ends came to 27 bases. The CDR3 is 17 amino acids. For the CDR3, the DNA is TGTGCCAGCAGGGGTATACAAGCGGTAGGGATTAACAGTGAGCAGTTCTTC. The encoded protein is CASRGIQAVGINSEQFF.

This clone came up a few times. The chain is built from TRBV5-1 and TRBJ2-4, with 10 positions matching TRBD1. The CDR3 loop spans 20 amino acids. V lost 0 bases, J lost 0 bases, and 12 bases stayed unmatched. CDR1 and CDR2 from the germline V gene are SGHRS and YFSETQ. The CDR3 here is CASSLGPRTGGSLAKNIQYF. Here the CDR3 DNA reads TGCGCCAGCAGCTTGGGGCCCAGGACAGGGGGTTCCCTAGCCAAAAACATTCAGTACTTC.

This clone was counted between two and nine times. The V call is TRBV4-3, the J call TRBJ1-2, with 8 bases identical to TRBD1. V was pared by 4 bases and J by 5 bases, with 6 bases of the junction left unmatched. This CDR3 region has 14 residues. Germline V gives CDR1 LGHNA, CDR2 YSLEER. CDR3 in DNA: TGCGCCAGCAGCCGAACAGGGGGGAGGTATGGCTACACCTTC. It codes for CASSRTGGRYGYTF.

For the CDR3, the DNA is TGTGCCAGCAGTCCCAGGACTACTAATGAAAAACTGTTTTTT. Translated: CASSPRTTNEKLFF. The chain employs TRBV27 and TRBJ1-4; no reliable D call. Germline assignment: CDR1 MNHEY and CDR2 SMNVEV (reference sequence). V gave up 5 bases and J gave up 2 bases, with 9 bases separating them. The CDR3 is 14 amino acids. Complete variable domain (other parts from reference TRBV27 and TRBJ1-4): EAQVTQNPRYLITVTGKKLTVTCSQNMNHEYMSWYRQDPGLGLRQIYYSMNVEVTDKGDVPEGYKVSRKEKRNFPLILESPSPNQTSLYFCASSPRTTNEKLFFGSGTQLSVL.

This chain links TRBV13 with TRBJ2-7; 12 nucleotides align to TRBD2. Germline V gene data show CDR1 as PRHDT and CDR2 as FYEKMQ (reference sequence). J gave up 5 bases and V 2 bases, and 7 bases lay outside the gene matches. This CDR3 region has 16 residues. The CDR3 reads CASSLTPTSGSHEQYF. CDR3 DNA sequence: TGTGCCAGCAGCTTAACTCCGACTAGCGGGAGCCACGAGCAGTACTTC. Complete variable domain (other parts from reference TRBV13 and TRBJ2-7): AAGVIQSPRHLIKEKRETATLKCYPIPRHDTVYWYQQGPGQDPQFLISFYEKMQSDKGSIPDRFSAQQFSDYHSELNMSSLELGDSALYFCASSLTPTSGSHEQYFGPGTRLTVT.

The chain has TRBV11-2 and TRBJ2-3, with 11 bases lining up with TRBD2. The CDR3 loop spans 16 amino acids. Germline CDR1 is SGHAT and CDR2 is FQNNGV. Losses at the gene ends were 5 bases for V and 6 bases for J; bases not matched to a gene: 10. The chain's CDR3 is CASSPAIAGGRDTQYF. The DNA for the CDR3 is TGTGCCAGCAGCCCTGCAATAGCGGGGGGGCGGGATACGCAGTATTTT.

The chain uses TRBV6-5 and TRBJ2-5, with 11 bases fitting TRBD1. Unmatched junction bases numbered 8, after V lost 2 bases and J lost 6 bases. The CDR3 has 16 residues. The germline gives CDR1 MNHEY, CDR2 SVGAGI. This CDR3 is CASSYSRTGGGKTQYF. CDR3 nucleotides: TGTGCCAGCAGTTACAGTCGGACAGGGGGCGGGAAGACCCAGTACTTC.

This clone occurred once. This chain connects TRBV6-1 to TRBJ1-1; D is perhaps TRBD1 (5 bases). V was cut by 8 bases and J by 1 base, with 17 bases left in between. Germline V gene lookup returns CDR1 MNHNS and CDR2 SASEGT. This CDR3 comprises 15 residues. The CDR3 spells CASGARGGSNTEAFF. In DNA, the CDR3 is TGTGCCAGCGGTGCTCGGGGGGGTTCGAACACTGAAGCTTTCTTT.

This chain uses TRBV5-1 with TRBJ2-2; TRBD2 is a possible D gene (5 bases). Per the germline V gene, CDR1 is SGHRS and CDR2 is YFSETQ. V was trimmed by 1 base and J by 3 bases, leaving 10 bases between them. The length of the CDR3 is 15 residues. CDR3 residues: CASSLSDWDTGELFF. The CDR3 nucleotides read TGCGCCAGCAGCTTGTCGGACTGGGACACCGGGGAGCTGTTTTTT.

This clone was recorded a few times. V is TRBV5-1 and J is TRBJ2-2; D perhaps matches TRBD2 (5 bases). The V end was cut by 2 bases, the J end by 1 base, with 12 bases between. Germline V gives CDR1 SGHRS, CDR2 YFSETQ. This CDR3 spans 16 amino acids. Here the CDR3 reads CASSFGGLQNTGELFF. The CDR3 DNA reads as TGCGCCAGCAGCTTCGGAGGACTCCAGAACACCGGGGAGCTGTTTTTT. The full variable domain, with the rest looked up from reference TRBV5-1 and TRBJ2-2, is KAGVTQTPRYLIKTRGQQVTLSCSPISGHRSVSWYQQTPGQGLQFLFEYFSETQRNKGNFPGRFSGRQFSNSRSEMNVSTLELGDSALYLCASSFGGLQNTGELFFGEGSRLTVL.

This clone has more than one count but fewer than ten. The chain joins TRBV19 to TRBJ2-1; 9 bases agree with TRBD2. Germline-derived CDR1 and CDR2 are LNHDA and SQIVND (reference sequence). The CDR3 runs to 15 residues. J gave up 6 bases and V 3 bases, and 6 bases lay outside the gene matches. Here the CDR3 reads CASSIAAGGANEQFF. The CDR3 bases are TGTGCCAGTAGTATCGCGGCGGGAGGGGCCAATGAGCAGTTCTTC.

The chain is built from TRBV10-3 and TRBJ1-4; 7 bases align to TRBD1. The CDR3 runs to 12 residues. V lost 10 bases, J lost 2 bases, and 1 base stayed unmatched. Germline V gives CDR1 ENHRY, CDR2 SYGVKD. The CDR3 DNA reads TGTGCCAAGGGACAGACTAATGAAAAACTGTTTTTT. This codes for CAKGQTNEKLFF.

The J gene is TRBJ1-5, the V gene TRBV5-1, with 7 bases matching TRBD1. Germline V gene sequence: CDR1 SGHRS, CDR2 YFSETQ. The CDR3 is made up of 15 amino acids. Trimming took 0 bases from V and 5 from J; bases not matched to a gene: 5. CDR3 nucleotides: TGCGCCAGCAGCTTGGGGGACAGCCAGGATCAGCCCCAGCATTTT. This codes for CASSLGDSQDQPQHF.

The chain employs TRBV2 and TRBJ1-2; D perhaps matches TRBD1 (5 bases). This CDR3 comprises 12 residues. CDR1 SNHLY and CDR2 FYNNEI come from the germline V gene. V lost 8 bases and J lost 4, with 11 bases in between. The CDR3 nucleotides are TGTGCCAGCGACAGTGCCTTCTATGGCTACACCTTC. It yields the protein CASDSAFYGYTF.

The J gene is TRBJ2-6, the V gene TRBV5-1, with 9 bases identical to TRBD1. J lost 0 bases, V lost 0 bases, and 4 bases had no gene match. CDR1 is SGHRS, CDR2 YFSETQ, per germline. The CDR3 has 18 amino acids. The chain's CDR3 is CASSLAGQGSSGANVLTF. In nucleotides, the CDR3 is TGCGCCAGCAGCTTGGCGGGACAGGGCTCCTCTGGGGCCAACGTCCTGACTTTC.

A few counts support this clone. V and J are TRBV12-5 and TRBJ1-1; D is possibly TRBD1 (5 bases). The germline gives CDR1 LGHNT, CDR2 FRNRAP. The CDR3 loop spans 17 amino acids. The V and J ends lost 1 base and 5 bases respectively, with 20 bases between them. The CDR3 DNA sequence: TGTGCTAGTGGTTTGGATCCAGGAGGGGTGTCGATAACTGAAGCTTTCTTT. It codes for CASGLDPGGVSITEAFF.

This clone was seen a handful of times. The rearrangement joins TRBV7-3 to TRBJ1-1, with TRBD1 matching over 9 bases. The germline V gene has CDR1 SGHTA and CDR2 FQGTGA. V shed 1 base and J 5 bases; nucleotides not matched to a gene: 5. The CDR3 is made up of 15 amino acids. The CDR3 nucleotides are TGTGCCAGCAGCTTAAACACAGGGGGCTTTACTGAAGCTTTCTTT. This sequence encodes CASSLNTGGFTEAFF.

This clone was seen more than once but under ten times. This chain connects TRBV5-1 to TRBJ2-3; 11 bases map to TRBD2. The CDR3 length is 18 residues. Germline V gives CDR1 SGHRS, CDR2 YFSETQ. V lost 0 bases and J lost 4; bases outside the gene matches: 10. CDR3 in DNA: TGCGCCAGCAGCTTGGGTGGACTAGCGGGCGGAAGCGCAGATACGCAGTATTTT. Protein: CASSLGGLAGGSADTQYF. Filled out from reference TRBV5-1 and TRBJ2-3, the complete variable domain reads KAGVTQTPRYLIKTRGQQVTLSCSPISGHRSVSWYQQTPGQGLQFLFEYFSETQRNKGNFPGRFSGRQFSNSRSEMNVSTLELGDSALYLCASSLGGLAGGSADTQYFGPGTRLTVL.